This TCR beta chain was profiled in a study of blood T cell repertoires in COVID-19. As for the study in general: The analysed material was cDNA or gDNA that came from T cells, B-cell-depleted T cells, or PBMCs.

Clones were read by immunoSEQ multiplex PCR, and TCRdb kept only the in-frame ones, dropping some. The sample shows about 100,000 clones, under 90% of them seen only once. The CDR3 runs 16 residues. Germline values: CDR1 SGHDT, CDR2 YYEEEE. Trimming at V came to 4 bases and at J to 7 bases, leaving 10 bases not matched to a gene. The chain is built from TRBV5-6 and TRBJ1-6; 8 bases match TRBD1. Source material: peripheral blood. This TCR was sampled from a human donor in a cohort sampled during active COVID-19. The CDR3 reads CASSPRGQGRNSPLHF. The CDR3, as DNA: TGTGCCAGCAGCCCCAGGGGGCAAGGAAGGAATTCACCCCTCCACTTT.